These 21 T cell receptor beta chains originate from one sample sequenced in a study of T cell responses to AZD1222 COVID-19 vaccine. Data came from immunoSEQ multiplex PCR; TCRdb stores just in-frame clones and leaves some out. The sample consists of tens of thousands of clones, 80% to 90% of them appearing once. This specimen was peripheral blood, taken on day 0 of AZD1222 vaccination. The receptor source for this set is an adult in good health.

The chain carries TRBV18 and TRBJ1-4; weak D call: TRBD1 (5 bases). This CDR3 is built from 13 residues. V gave up 8 bases and J gave up 0 bases, with 7 bases separating them. Germline V gives CDR1 KGHSH, CDR2 LQKENI. As DNA, the CDR3 is TGTGCCAGCGGGGGTGCAACTAATGAAAAACTGTTTTTT. It translates to CASGGATNEKLFF.

V usage is TRBV7-2 and J usage is TRBJ1-4; D is unclear. V gave up 5 bases and J gave up 0 bases, with 10 bases separating them. The germline gives CDR1 SGHTA, CDR2 FQGNSA. This CDR3 contains 15 residues. CDR3 sequence: CASSPDGSTNEKLFF. As DNA, the CDR3 is TGTGCCAGCAGCCCGGACGGTTCAACTAATGAAAAACTGTTTTTT.

This clone was seen once. The chain combines TRBV30 with TRBJ2-1; TRBD2 matches 8 bases. The CDR3 contains 16 residues. With V trimmed by 0 bases and J by 6 bases, 10 bases remained unmatched. Germline lookup yields CDR1 GTSNPN and CDR2 SVGIG (reference sequence). The CDR3 bases are TGTGCCTGGAGTGTAAAGGGTCTGAGCGGGAGCAATGAGCAGTTCTTC. Amino acids: CAWSVKGLSGSNEQFF.

The chain is built from TRBV11-3 and TRBJ2-3; TRBD2 might be the D (8 bases). The CDR3 is made up of 15 amino acids. Per germline, CDR1 SGHNT and CDR2 YENEEA. V was shortened by 5 bases and J by 2 bases, with 14 bases between the two germline ends. Here the CDR3 reads CASSPGGTDTDTQYF. CDR3 DNA sequence: TGTGCCAGCAGCCCGGGGGGGACAGACACAGATACGCAGTATTTT.

The chain joins TRBV18 to TRBJ2-2; D gene unclear. Germline assignment: CDR1 KGHSH and CDR2 LQKENI. With 2 bases removed from V and 3 bases from J, the gap between germline ends came to 13 bases. This CDR3 is built from 16 residues. The CDR3 protein is CASSPKNRQHTGELFF. The CDR3 bases are TGTGCCAGCTCACCAAAGAATAGGCAGCACACCGGGGAGCTGTTTTTT.

This clone was observed a few times. This sequence joins TRBV4-1 and TRBJ1-5; D ambiguous. The CDR3 covers 16 residues. Trimming removed 1 base at V and 3 bases at J, with 13 bases between. CDR1 MGHRA and CDR2 YSYEKL come from the germline V gene. Here the CDR3 DNA reads TGCGCCAGCAGCCAAGTTCAGGCAGCTCCCAATCAGCCCCAGCATTTT. Amino acids: CASSQVQAAPNQPQHF.

The rearrangement uses TRBV7-2 and TRBJ2-3, with 7 bases lining up with TRBD1. There are 17 residues in the CDR3. Trimming at V came to 1 base and at J to 3 bases, leaving 10 bases not matched to a gene. The germline CDR1 and CDR2 sequences are SGHTA and FQGNSA. The CDR3 coding sequence is TGTGCCAGCAGCTTAGGGTGGACAGGTGGAGTTACAGATACGCAGTATTTT. It yields the protein CASSLGWTGGVTDTQYF.

As to this clone: Other DNA sequences in the same sample also yield this CDR3. This chain links TRBV20-1 with TRBJ2-3; no reliable D call. V dropped 5 bases and J dropped 2 bases, with 2 bases sitting between them. The CDR3 has 10 amino acids. CDR1 and CDR2 from the germline V gene are DFQATT and SNEGSKA (reference sequence). CDR3 in DNA: TGCAGTGCTCCCACAGATACGCAGTATTTT. This codes for CSAPTDTQYF.

The CDR3 sequence: CSGLLDNEQFF. DNA of the CDR3: TGCAGTGGACTATTAGACAATGAGCAGTTCTTC. The chain employs TRBV20-1 and TRBJ2-1, with a tentative D call TRBD2 (5 bases). The CDR3 sequence is 11 residues long. Germline values: CDR1 DFQATT, CDR2 SNEGSKA (reference sequence). With 7 bases removed from V and 5 bases from J, the gap between germline ends came to 9 bases.

V and J are TRBV28 and TRBJ1-2; 10 bases map to TRBD1. With 5 bases clipped from V and 6 bases from J, the junction kept 6 bases outside the gene matches. There are 14 residues in the CDR3. The germline CDR1 and CDR2 sequences are MDHEN and SYDVKM. The CDR3 here is CASSPNDRGHGYTF. For the CDR3, the DNA is TGTGCCAGCAGTCCTAACGACAGGGGGCATGGCTACACCTTC.

The chain combines TRBV4-3 with TRBJ2-1, with D unresolved. Germline V gene lookup returns CDR1 LGHNA and CDR2 YSLEER. V was trimmed by 4 bases and J by 6 bases, leaving 13 bases between them. CDR3 length: 14 amino acids. CDR3 bases: TGCGCCAGCAGCCCCCAAGGGAATCGCAATGAGCAGTTCTTC. It codes for CASSPQGNRNEQFF.

This clone was counted only a few times. CDR3 bases: TGTGCCAGCAGCGTATCTGGACTAGCGGGTCCTAAGGATACGCAGTATTTT. It is translated as CASSVSGLAGPKDTQYF. V gene TRBV9 combines with J gene TRBJ2-3, with 11 bases matching TRBD2. The germline CDR1 and CDR2 sequences are SGDLS and YYNGEE. J gave up 6 bases and V 1 base, and 10 bases lay outside the gene matches. There are 17 residues in the CDR3.

The chain carries TRBV5-4 and TRBJ1-4; TRBD1 matches at 7 bases. Germline V lookup: CDR1 SGHNT, CDR2 YYREEE (reference sequence). CDR3 length equals 14 residues. V shed 2 bases, J shed 4 bases, and the junction held 2 bases outside the gene matches. CDR3 region: CASSLTGDNEKLFF. CDR3 nucleotides: TGTGCCAGCAGCTTAACAGGGGATAATGAAAAACTGTTTTTT.

The rearrangement joins TRBV2 to TRBJ2-1; D is undetermined. V lost 6 bases, J lost 6 bases, and 12 bases lay in between. The CDR3 loop spans 13 amino acids. Germline CDR1 and CDR2: SNHLY and FYNNEI. CDR3 in amino acids: CASRPPRTNEQFF. The CDR3 DNA is TGTGCCAGCAGGCCCCCGAGAACCAATGAGCAGTTCTTC.

J is TRBJ1-5 and V is TRBV4-2; the D is unclear. V shed 0 bases and J shed 0 bases, with 9 bases lying between them. Germline V lookup: CDR1 LGHNA, CDR2 YNFKEQ. CDR3 length equals 16 residues. CDR3: CASSQDSQYSNQPQHF. Written as DNA, the CDR3 is TGTGCCAGCAGCCAAGATTCACAGTATAGCAATCAGCCCCAGCATTTT.

This chain links TRBV24-1 with TRBJ2-3; 8 bases agree with TRBD2. CDR3 length: 15 residues. V lost 3 bases and J lost 3; bases outside the gene matches: 4. Germline V gene data show CDR1 as KGHDR and CDR2 as SFDVKD. This CDR3 reads CATSDAGGGTDTQYF. The CDR3 DNA follows: TGTGCCACCAGTGATGCGGGAGGTGGGACAGATACGCAGTATTTT.

The V and J genes are TRBV10-3 and TRBJ1-2; D may be TRBD1 (5 bases). With 8 bases removed from V and 7 bases from J, the gap between germline ends came to 11 bases. Germline V gene sequence: CDR1 ENHRY, CDR2 SYGVKD. The CDR3 sequence is 11 residues long. The CDR3 reads CAIGSGSGYTF. CDR3 DNA sequence: TGTGCCATCGGATCAGGGAGTGGCTACACCTTC.

In DNA, the CDR3 is TGTGCCAGCAGCTTAGACCCCCCGACAGGTTCCTCCTACGAGCAGTACTTC. This encodes CASSLDPPTGSSYEQYF. J is TRBJ2-7 and V is TRBV7-9; TRBD1 is a possible D gene (6 bases). The germline CDR1 and CDR2 sequences are SEHNR and FQNEAQ (reference sequence). V was pared by 1 base and J by 0 bases, with 16 bases between. This CDR3 has 17 residues.

The chain combines TRBV12-5 with TRBJ1-3; TRBD1 is a possible D gene (5 bases). The V end lost 7 bases, the J end lost 0 bases, and 13 bases lay between the germline ends. Germline V lookup: CDR1 LGHNT, CDR2 FRNRAP. The CDR3 is 15 amino acids. The CDR3 reads CASALGGSSGNTIYF. The CDR3 DNA is TGTGCTAGTGCCCTCGGGGGGAGCTCTGGAAACACCATATATTTT.

This clone was seen once. This chain connects TRBV6-2 or TRBV6-3 to TRBJ2-5; 7 bases are a match to TRBD2. Losses at the gene ends were 5 bases for V and 1 base for J; bases not matched to a gene: 4. CDR3 length: 14 amino acids. CDR1 is MNHEY, CDR2 SVGEGT, per germline. CDR3 protein: CASSHQRGQETQYF. The CDR3 DNA follows: TGTGCCAGCAGTCATCAGCGGGGCCAAGAGACCCAGTACTTC.

The chain is built from TRBV28 and TRBJ1-6; D is uncertain. Trimming pared 3 bases from V and 7 bases from J, leaving 10 bases between. CDR1 is MDHEN and CDR2 is SYDVKM in the germline V gene. This CDR3 has 14 amino acids. DNA of the CDR3: TGTGCCAGCAGTTTCGTCTTGGAGAATTCACCCCTCCACTTT. Its translation: CASSFVLENSPLHF. Drawing the rest from reference TRBV28 and TRBJ1-6, the complete variable domain is DVKVTQSSRYLVKRTGEKVFLECVQDMDHENMFWYRQDPGLGLRLIYFSYDVKMKEKGDIPEGYSVSREKKERFSLILESASTNQTSMYLCASSFVLENSPLHFGNGTRLTVT.